This T cell receptor (beta chain) was sequenced for a study of blood T cell repertoires in COVID-19. The CDR3 sequence is 14 residues long. The germline V gene has CDR1 LGHDT and CDR2 YNNKEL (reference sequence). With 4 bases removed from V and 2 bases from J, the gap between germline ends came to 10 bases. This clone appeared a single time. Data came from immunoSEQ multiplex PCR; TCRdb stores just in-frame clones and leaves some out. The table shows under 300,000 clones, with about 87% occurring only once. V usage is TRBV3-1 (or the pseudogene TRBV3-2) and J usage is TRBJ2-3, with a tentative D call TRBD2 (6 bases). This TCR came from a woman in her 70s with active or convalescent COVID-19. The sample consisted of peripheral blood. CDR3: CASSPGTPTDTQYF. CDR3 bases: TGTGCCAGCAGCCCAGGGACTCCCACAGATACGCAGTATTTT.